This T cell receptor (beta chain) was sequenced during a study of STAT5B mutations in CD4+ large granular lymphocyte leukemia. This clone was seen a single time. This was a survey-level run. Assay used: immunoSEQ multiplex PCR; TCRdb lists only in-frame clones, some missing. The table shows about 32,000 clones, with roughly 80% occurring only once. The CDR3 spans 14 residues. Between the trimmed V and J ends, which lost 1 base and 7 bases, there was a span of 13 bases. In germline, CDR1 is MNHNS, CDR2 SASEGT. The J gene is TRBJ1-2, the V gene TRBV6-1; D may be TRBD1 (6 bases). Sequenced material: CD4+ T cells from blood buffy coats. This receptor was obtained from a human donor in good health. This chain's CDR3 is CASSEVRDISGYTF. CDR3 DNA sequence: TGTGCCAGCAGTGAAGTAAGGGACATCTCTGGCTACACCTTC.